Listed here are 29 T cell receptor beta chains from one sample, sequenced in a study of shared clonotypes between healthy human individuals (dated by TCRdb to the early 2020s). To prepare the library, the immunoSEQ multiplex PCR assay was applied. The immuneACCESS repertoire file appears here via TCRdb, limited to in-frame rearrangements. These files lack a portion of the clones; in checked studies, under half of the deficit traces to unresolved V genes, and the cause of the others is not known. A total of roughly 2 million clones appear in this sample, under 97% of them only once. Around 0.13% of the sample rests with the top ten. The material sequenced was naive CD4+ T cells sorted from blood. The cell subset or site label here, explained by the study, means: CD45RA+ positively selected. Receptors were obtained from a man between 18 and 29 years old in good health.

This clone appeared a single time. V and J are TRBV4-1 and TRBJ2-7, with 8 bases that match TRBD1. J was trimmed by 4 bases and V by 4 bases; bases with no gene match: 12. The CDR3 is 16 residues long. The germline V gene has CDR1 MGHRA and CDR2 YSYEKL. The CDR3 DNA reads as TGCGCCAGCAGCCCTGGACAGGGAATCTGGAGGTACGAGCAGTACTTC. Translation gives CASSPGQGIWRYEQYF.

J is TRBJ1-2 and V is TRBV7-2; 7 positions match TRBD1. The CDR3 is made up of 17 amino acids. Germline trimming cut 1 base from V and 2 bases from J; bases unmatched to any gene: 10. Germline CDR1 SGHTA, CDR2 FQGNSA. The CDR3 is CASSLEQGTTLNYGYTF. The CDR3 region has the DNA TGTGCCAGCAGCTTAGAACAGGGGACAACCTTAAACTATGGCTACACCTTC.

This chain links TRBV10-3 with TRBJ2-7; 11 bases fit TRBD1. The CDR3 runs to 15 residues. CDR1 is ENHRY, CDR2 SYGVKD, per germline. V dropped 2 bases and J dropped 2; count of bases not matched to a gene: 2. CDR3 nucleotide sequence: TGTGCCATCAGTGAGGGGACAGGGGGTGCCTACGAGCAGTACTTC. As protein: CAISEGTGGAYEQYF.

This chain connects TRBV4-3 to TRBJ1-2; 9 bases align to TRBD1. After removal of 0 bases from V and 6 bases from J, the junction contained 5 bases not matched to a gene. Germline lookup yields CDR1 LGHNA and CDR2 YSLEER. CDR3 length: 15 residues. The CDR3 DNA reads TGCGCCAGCAGCCAAGAGGGGACAGGGAGAGATGGCTACACCTTC. It yields the protein CASSQEGTGRDGYTF.

This rearrangement joins TRBV5-1 to TRBJ1-2, with D perhaps matching TRBD1 (5 bases). The CDR3 covers 14 residues. Between the trimmed V and J ends, which lost 4 bases and 4 bases, there was a span of 14 bases. The germline gives CDR1 SGHRS, CDR2 YFSETQ. The DNA for the CDR3 is TGCGCCAGCAGCCCCTTAGGGGTCGGCTATGGCTACACCTTC. Residues: CASSPLGVGYGYTF.

The chain is built from TRBV25-1 and TRBJ2-5, with D possibly TRBD2 on 6 matching bases. This CDR3 contains 12 residues. The V and J ends lost 6 bases and 3 bases respectively, with 8 bases between them. The germline gives CDR1 MGHDK, CDR2 SYGVNS. The chain's CDR3 is CASSGGKETQYF. CDR3 DNA: TGTGCCAGCAGCGGGGGAAAAGAGACCCAGTACTTC.

V gene TRBV18 combines with J gene TRBJ2-3, with unresolved D. V dropped 2 bases and J dropped 0 bases, with 9 bases sitting between them. This CDR3 region has 15 residues. Germline V gene lookup returns CDR1 KGHSH and CDR2 LQKENI. CDR3 loop: CASSPSTASTDTQYF. DNA for the CDR3: TGTGCCAGCTCACCAAGCACAGCTAGCACAGATACGCAGTATTTT.

In regard to this clone: This CDR3 is also generated by other DNA sequences in the sample. The J gene is TRBJ2-7, the V gene TRBV30; 7 bases line up with TRBD2. The V segment lost 3 bases and the J segment 2 bases; nucleotides outside the gene matches: 4. CDR1 GTSNPN and CDR2 SVGIG come from the germline V gene (reference sequence). The CDR3 length is 13 residues. The CDR3 coding sequence is TGTGCCTGGAGGGCTAGCGGAACCTACGAGCAGTACTTC. Its protein product is CAWRASGTYEQYF.

This clone occurred once. The chain joins TRBV5-4 to TRBJ2-1, with 8 nucleotides matching TRBD2. Trimming at V came to 7 bases and at J to 2 bases, leaving 5 bases not matched to a gene. The CDR3 extends over 14 amino acids. The germline V gene encodes CDR1 SGHNT and CDR2 YYREEE (reference sequence). CDR3: CASATGGPYNEQFF. The CDR3 DNA follows: TGTGCCAGCGCCACGGGGGGGCCCTACAATGAGCAGTTCTTC.

The rearrangement uses TRBV11-2 and TRBJ1-3; D is possibly TRBD1 (6 bases). Trimming removed 5 bases at V and 8 bases at J, with 13 bases between. The CDR3 runs 13 residues. Germline V lookup: CDR1 SGHAT, CDR2 FQNNGV. In DNA form, the CDR3 reads TGTGCCAGCAGCCCAGACAGGTTATACACCATATATTTT. Residues: CASSPDRLYTIYF.

V gene TRBV11-2 combines with J gene TRBJ2-5; TRBD2 aligns across 8 bases. There are 14 residues in the CDR3. After removal of 6 bases from V and 9 bases from J, the junction contained 12 bases not matched to a gene. Germline loops: CDR1 SGHAT, CDR2 FQNNGV. For the CDR3, the DNA is TGTGCCAGCAGTTCAGTACGGGAGGGCCTGTCCCAGTACTTC. It yields the protein CASSSVREGLSQYF. Combining the CDR3 with reference TRBV11-2 and TRBJ2-5 gives the whole variable domain EAGVAQSPRYKIIEKRQSVAFWCNPISGHATLYWYQQILGQGPKLLIQFQNNGVVDDSQLPKDRFSAERLKGVDSTLKIQPAKLEDSAVYLCASSSVREGLSQYFGPGTRLLVL.

The chain links TRBV30 to TRBJ1-2, with D perhaps matching TRBD1 (5 bases). V lost 0 bases and J 5 bases, leaving 19 bases between the germline ends. Germline values: CDR1 GTSNPN, CDR2 SVGIG (reference sequence). The CDR3 contains 16 residues. The CDR3 loop is CAWSVLTSTARYGYTF. Here the CDR3 DNA reads TGTGCCTGGAGTGTCCTGACCTCGACAGCGAGATATGGCTACACCTTC.

The chain carries TRBV6-5 and TRBJ1-1, with D tentatively TRBD1 (5 bases). Germline V CDR1 and CDR2: MNHEY, SVGAGI. The CDR3 is made up of 14 amino acids. Trimming pared 5 bases from V and 1 base from J, leaving 11 bases between. The CDR3 region has the DNA TGTGCCAGCAGTGGCCGTCAGGGGAACACTGAAGCTTTCTTT. Translation gives CASSGRQGNTEAFF.

This chain joins TRBV29-1 and TRBJ2-5; TRBD2 agrees at 10 bases. Germline V gene sequence: CDR1 SQVTM, CDR2 ANQGSEA. Germline trimming cut 6 bases from V and 2 bases from J; bases unmatched to any gene: 9. This CDR3 contains 15 residues. CDR3 region: CSVAKGSGRQETQYF. The CDR3 coding sequence is TGCAGCGTGGCCAAGGGTAGCGGGAGGCAAGAGACCCAGTACTTC.

V usage is TRBV7-3 and J usage is TRBJ1-2, with TRBD1 identical over 8 bases. Looked up from germline, CDR1 is SGHTA and CDR2 is FQGTGA. The CDR3 has 16 residues. V lost 5 bases and J lost 7; bases outside the gene matches: 15. The CDR3 spells CASSAQPRGQGGGYTF. The CDR3 coding sequence is TGTGCCAGCAGCGCCCAACCCAGGGGGCAGGGTGGTGGCTACACCTTC.

A remark on this clone: Relative to the germline gene, one junction end is altered; a read error may explain this. The rearrangement joins TRBV4-1 to TRBJ2-2, with D possibly TRBD1 on 5 matching bases. CDR3 length: 15 residues. Germline V gene sequence: CDR1 MGHRA, CDR2 YSYEKL. The CDR3 is CASSKDRGNTGELFF. Here the CDR3 DNA reads TGCGCCAGCAGCAAAGACAGAGGGAACACCGGGGAGCTGTTTTTT.

The rearrangement links TRBV18 to TRBJ2-3; tentatively, D is TRBD2 (7 bases). This CDR3 contains 13 residues. V lost 2 bases, J lost 12 bases, and 15 bases lay in between. Per germline, CDR1 KGHSH and CDR2 LQKENI. The CDR3 DNA follows: TGTGCCAGCTCACCAAAACACGGGGGGCCCCAGTATTTT. It yields the protein CASSPKHGGPQYF. Together with reference TRBV18 and TRBJ2-3, the CDR3 gives the full variable domain: NAGVMQNPRHLVRRRGQEARLRCSPMKGHSHVYWYRQLPEEGLKFMVYLQKENIIDESGMPKERFSAEFPKEGPSILRIQQVVRGDSAAYFCASSPKHGGPQYFGPGTRLTVL.

The chain has TRBV25-1 and TRBJ1-2; D is unresolved. Trimming left V 5 bases short and J 8 bases short, with 12 bases between. This CDR3 is 12 amino acids long. Germline V CDR1 and CDR2: MGHDK, SYGVNS. The CDR3 loop reads CASSNLYVGYTF. The CDR3 DNA sequence: TGTGCCAGCAGTAATTTATATGTCGGCTACACCTTC.

This chain joins TRBV6-6 and TRBJ2-3; 8 bases align to TRBD2. V trimming: 4 bases; J trimming: 1 base; junction bases outside the gene matches: 4. Germline CDR1 reads MNHNY; CDR2 reads SVGAGI (reference sequence). This CDR3 contains 15 residues. In DNA, the CDR3 is TGTGCCAGCAGTTTTGCGACTAGCGGCACAGATACGCAGTATTTT. It specifies CASSFATSGTDTQYF.

Turning to this clone: Distinct nucleotide sequences in the sample also encode this CDR3. V and J are TRBV7-2 and TRBJ1-6; 7 bases are shared with TRBD1. This CDR3 is 14 amino acids long. Trimming cost V 5 bases and J 7 bases; bases outside gene matches: 5. CDR1 and CDR2 from the germline V gene are SGHTA and FQGNSA. CDR3 amino acids: CASSPGTANSPLHF. CDR3 bases: TGTGCCAGCAGCCCCGGGACAGCAAATTCACCCCTCCACTTT.

The chain employs TRBV5-6 and TRBJ2-7; 7 bases are shared with TRBD1. Germline assignment: CDR1 SGHDT and CDR2 YYEEEE. The CDR3 sequence is 14 residues long. The J segment lost 5 bases and the V segment lost 5 bases, leaving 10 bases of the junction unmatched. DNA for the CDR3: TGTGCCAGCAGTTTTTTTGACAGGGAGCACGAGCAGTACTTC. This translates into CASSFFDREHEQYF.

V usage is TRBV6-5 and J usage is TRBJ1-2, with D uncertain. This CDR3 region has 15 residues. Germline-derived CDR1 and CDR2 are MNHEY and SVGAGI. Trimming took off 7 bases at V and 8 bases at J, with 23 bases between the two ends. The CDR3 DNA is TGTGCCAGCACCTCCACCTGGGAGGGTGTGGGCGGCTACACCTTC. Its translation: CASTSTWEGVGGYTF.

This chain connects TRBV9 to TRBJ1-5; D call uncertain. The CDR3 has 14 amino acids. V shed 0 bases and J shed 1 base, with 5 bases lying between them. In germline, CDR1 is SGDLS, CDR2 YYNGEE. The CDR3 loop reads CASSVGESNQPQHF. For the CDR3, the DNA is TGTGCCAGCAGCGTAGGGGAGAGCAATCAGCCCCAGCATTTT.

The rearrangement joins TRBV5-6 to TRBJ1-1, with D unclear. This CDR3 is built from 17 residues. V dropped 0 bases and J dropped 0 bases, with 15 bases sitting between them. Germline V CDR1 and CDR2: SGHDT, YYEEEE. The CDR3 loop is CASSLGYEGYMNTEAFF. The DNA for the CDR3 is TGTGCCAGCAGCTTGGGCTACGAGGGATACATGAACACTGAAGCTTTCTTT.

The genes are TRBV19 and TRBJ1-5; 7 bases line up with TRBD1. Germline V gene lookup returns CDR1 LNHDA and CDR2 SQIVND (reference sequence). With V trimmed by 6 bases and J by 0 bases, 2 bases remained unmatched. This CDR3 spans 14 amino acids. CDR3 sequence (DNA): TGTGCCAGTAGGGACAGGACTAGCAATCAGCCCCAGCATTTT. Translation: CASRDRTSNQPQHF.

V gene TRBV30 combines with J gene TRBJ2-1; D is unresolved. There are 11 residues in the CDR3. V was shortened by 8 bases and J by 3 bases, with 8 bases between the two germline ends. From germline, CDR1 is GTSNPN and CDR2 SVGIG (reference sequence). The CDR3 DNA follows: TGTGCCACCAGGAGCTACAATGAGCAGTTCTTC. Translated, it gives CATRSYNEQFF.

This chain joins TRBV10-3 and TRBJ2-7, with D maybe TRBD2 (7 bases). From germline, CDR1 is ENHRY and CDR2 SYGVKD. The CDR3 covers 13 residues. Trimming took off 7 bases at V and 3 bases at J, with 13 bases between the two ends. The DNA of the CDR3 is TGTGCCATCAAACGGGGGGCGGTCTACGAGCAGTACTTC. Its protein product is CAIKRGAVYEQYF.

This chain uses TRBV28 with TRBJ2-7; 8 positions agree with TRBD1. After removal of 4 bases from V and 3 bases from J, the junction contained 5 bases not matched to a gene. The germline gives CDR1 MDHEN, CDR2 SYDVKM. The CDR3 totals 14 residues. The CDR3 protein is CASSSTGENYEQYF. CDR3 sequence (DNA): TGTGCCAGCAGTTCGACAGGGGAAAACTACGAGCAGTACTTC.

The chain employs TRBV7-2 and TRBJ2-1; TRBD2 agrees at 13 bases. Germline-derived CDR1 and CDR2 are SGHTA and FQGNSA. The CDR3 runs to 18 residues. The V segment lost 4 bases and the J segment 6 bases; nucleotides outside the gene matches: 12. The CDR3, as DNA: TGTGCCAGCAGCTCGACCGGGACTAGCGGGACCAATACCAATGAGCAGTTCTTC. This gives the protein CASSSTGTSGTNTNEQFF.